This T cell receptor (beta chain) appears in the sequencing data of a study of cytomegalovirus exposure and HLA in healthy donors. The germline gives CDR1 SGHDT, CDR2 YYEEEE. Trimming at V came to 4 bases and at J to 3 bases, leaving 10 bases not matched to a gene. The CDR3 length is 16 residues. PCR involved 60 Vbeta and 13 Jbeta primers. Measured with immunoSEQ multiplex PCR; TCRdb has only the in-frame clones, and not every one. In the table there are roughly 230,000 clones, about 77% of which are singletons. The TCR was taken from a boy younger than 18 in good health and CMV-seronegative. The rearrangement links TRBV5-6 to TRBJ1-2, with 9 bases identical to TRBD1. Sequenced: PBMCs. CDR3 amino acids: CASSQKTTGGDYGYTF. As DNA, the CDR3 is TGTGCCAGCAGCCAAAAAACGACAGGGGGAGACTATGGCTACACCTTC.